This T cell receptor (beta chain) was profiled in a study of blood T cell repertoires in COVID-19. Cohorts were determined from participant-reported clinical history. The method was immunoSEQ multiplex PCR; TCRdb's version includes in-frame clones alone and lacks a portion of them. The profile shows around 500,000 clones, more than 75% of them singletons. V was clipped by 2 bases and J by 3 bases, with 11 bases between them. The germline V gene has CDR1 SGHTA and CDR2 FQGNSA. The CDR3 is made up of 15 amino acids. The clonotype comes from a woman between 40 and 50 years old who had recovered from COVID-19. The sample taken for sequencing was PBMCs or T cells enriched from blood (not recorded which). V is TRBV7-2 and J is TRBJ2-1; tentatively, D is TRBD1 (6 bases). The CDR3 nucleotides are TGTGCCAGCAGCTTACAGGGGCCGAACTACAATGAGCAGTTCTTC. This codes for CASSLQGPNYNEQFF.